The 18 T cell receptor beta chains below were found in one sample sequenced in a study of OX40 agonist ivuxolimab in advanced cancers. Repertoires were generated with immunoSEQ multiplex PCR, while TCRdb's copy carries only in-frame clones and drops some. Of around 140,000 clones listed, around nine tenths are singletons. Material: CD4+ or CD8+ T cells sorted from blood, obtained in a trial of the OX40 agonist ivuxolimab. These TCRs come from an adult with an advanced solid tumor such as melanoma, head and neck, liver or kidney cancer.

The chain has TRBV4-1 and TRBJ1-1; D remains unclear. The V and J ends lost 4 bases and 2 bases respectively, with 11 bases between them. The length of the CDR3 is 14 residues. Germline V lookup: CDR1 MGHRA, CDR2 YSYEKL. In DNA form, the CDR3 reads TGCGCCAGCAGCCGCCGACAAGGAAACACTGAAGCTTTCTTT. Amino acids: CASSRRQGNTEAFF.

The sample holds one count of this clone. This sample also contains other DNA sequences that code for the same CDR3. The chain carries TRBV9 and TRBJ2-5; a possible D gene is TRBD2 (5 bases). CDR1 and CDR2 (germline): SGDLS, YYNGEE. This CDR3 region has 13 residues. The V end was cut by 0 bases, the J end by 4 bases, with 7 bases between. In nucleotides, the CDR3 is TGTGCCAGCAGCGTAGTAGGAGGAGAGACCCAGTACTTC. Its protein is CASSVVGGETQYF.

The V gene is TRBV28, the J gene TRBJ2-7, with D uncertain. The CDR3 loop spans 14 amino acids. Trimming stripped 2 bases from V and 5 bases from J, with 13 bases between. The germline gives CDR1 MDHEN, CDR2 SYDVKM. The CDR3 loop is CASSLTPRTHEQYF. The CDR3 region has the DNA TGTGCCAGCAGTTTAACCCCGAGAACCCACGAGCAGTACTTC.

The chain employs TRBV5-1 and TRBJ2-5; no definite D call. The J call could be wrong; TRBJ2-7 is a better fit for the DNA end. Germline CDR1 reads SGHRS; CDR2 reads YFSETQ. The CDR3 length is 15 residues. This CDR3 reads CASSRSPFNNYEQYF. CDR3 bases: TGCGCCAGCAGCCGGTCCCCATTTAATAACTACGAGCAGTACTTC.

The CDR3 nucleotides read TGTGCCAGCAGCGTAGAGGAGCGGGGAGGCCGCAACGAGCAGTACTTC. Translating it yields CASSVEERGGRNEQYF. The chain is built from TRBV9 and TRBJ2-7; 7 positions match TRBD2. Germline-derived CDR1 and CDR2 are SGDLS and YYNGEE. This CDR3 contains 16 residues. Trimming removed 0 bases from V and 5 bases from J; junction bases left unmatched: 11.

This clone was seen only a few times. The rearrangement links TRBV4-3 to TRBJ2-1, with 10 nucleotides matching TRBD2. The CDR3 has 19 residues. Trimming removed 0 bases from V and 10 bases from J; junction bases left unmatched: 18. The germline V gene encodes CDR1 LGHNA and CDR2 YSLEER. The CDR3 DNA is TGCGCCAGCAGCCAAGATTACATCCAGGGGACTAGCGAGTTTAGAGAGCAGTTCTTC. Residues: CASSQDYIQGTSEFREQFF.

The chain carries TRBV4-2 and TRBJ2-2, with 8 bases matching TRBD1. Trimming took 8 bases from V and 1 from J; bases not matched to a gene: 6. The CDR3 is 15 amino acids. CDR1 and CDR2 from the germline V gene are LGHNA and YNFKEQ. The CDR3 spells CASDLGTGNTGELFF. CDR3 sequence (DNA): TGTGCCAGCGATTTGGGGACAGGGAACACCGGGGAGCTGTTTTTT.

The genes are TRBV28 and TRBJ1-1; D unresolved. The V and J ends lost 5 bases and 0 bases respectively, with 10 bases between them. Germline V gives CDR1 MDHEN, CDR2 SYDVKM. This CDR3 spans 14 amino acids. The CDR3 is CASSTRPVNTEAFF. The CDR3 DNA is TGTGCCAGCAGTACCCGACCAGTGAACACTGAAGCTTTCTTT.

The chain joins TRBV7-2 to TRBJ1-1; possibly TRBD1 for D (6 bases). This CDR3 region has 13 residues. In germline, CDR1 is SGHTA, CDR2 FQGNSA. The V and J ends lost 3 bases and 6 bases respectively, with 11 bases between them. The CDR3 spells CASSFTGTSEAFF. CDR3 nucleotide sequence: TGTGCCAGCAGCTTTACCGGGACATCTGAAGCTTTCTTT.

The chain uses TRBV9 and TRBJ1-5; D ambiguous. V shed 0 bases and J shed 6 bases, with 7 bases lying between them. This CDR3 comprises 13 residues. Germline V CDR1 and CDR2: SGDLS, YYNGEE. CDR3 region: CASSVAGGQPQHF. CDR3 nucleotide sequence: TGTGCCAGCAGCGTAGCCGGCGGTCAGCCCCAGCATTTT.

The chain is built from TRBV6-5 and TRBJ2-3; weak D call: TRBD2 (6 bases). V gave up 6 bases and J gave up 2 bases, with 12 bases separating them. The CDR3 runs to 14 residues. CDR1 and CDR2 from the germline V gene are MNHEY and SVGAGI. CDR3 region: CASRPGVNTDTQYF. The CDR3 coding sequence is TGTGCCAGCAGGCCGGGAGTCAACACAGATACGCAGTATTTT.

This chain uses TRBV9 with TRBJ1-3; TRBD1 agrees at 9 bases. Per the germline V gene, CDR1 is SGDLS and CDR2 is YYNGEE. The junction had 9 bases not matched to a gene; V was cut back by 4 bases and J by 1 base. The CDR3 totals 17 residues. In DNA form, the CDR3 reads TGTGCCAGCAGCTTCCGGGACAGGGCCTCGTCTGGAAACACCATATATTTT. Translated, it gives CASSFRDRASSGNTIYF.

This chain links TRBV7-2 with TRBJ2-3; possibly TRBD2 for D (6 bases). CDR1 is SGHTA, CDR2 FQGNSA, per germline. Trimming stripped 7 bases from V and 2 bases from J, with 13 bases between. The CDR3 has 14 amino acids. CDR3 nucleotides: TGTGCCAGCACCCCGGGACTTTACACAGATACGCAGTATTTT. Translating it yields CASTPGLYTDTQYF.

V is TRBV5-1 and J is TRBJ1-2, with D possibly matching TRBD1 (5 bases). Germline CDR1 SGHRS, CDR2 YFSETQ. Trimming cost V 0 bases and J 3 bases, with 15 bases left between them. CDR3 length: 16 residues. CDR3 residues: CASSLGVTVTYYGYTF. The CDR3 DNA reads TGCGCCAGCAGCTTGGGAGTGACAGTAACTTACTATGGCTACACCTTC.

The chain recombines TRBV20-1 with TRBJ1-1; D is unclear. V lost 3 bases to trimming and J lost 3 bases, with 5 bases between them. Looked up from germline, CDR1 is DFQATT and CDR2 is SNEGSKA (reference sequence). The CDR3 length is 11 residues. The CDR3 reads CSASWDTEAFF. CDR3 sequence (DNA): TGCAGTGCTAGTTGGGACACTGAAGCTTTCTTT.

DNA of the CDR3: TGTGCCAGCAGCGTAGTGAGGGGGAAGGACTACAATGAGCAGTTCTTC. Protein sequence: CASSVVRGKDYNEQFF. The chain links TRBV9 to TRBJ2-1, with a tentative D call TRBD1 (6 bases). This CDR3 is built from 16 residues. Germline V gene lookup returns CDR1 SGDLS and CDR2 YYNGEE. V lost 0 bases and J lost 3, with 13 bases in between.

The J gene is TRBJ2-3, the V gene TRBV5-1, with 8 bases that match TRBD1. The CDR3 consists of 15 residues. Per germline, CDR1 SGHRS and CDR2 YFSETQ. The V segment lost 3 bases and the J segment 5 bases; nucleotides outside the gene matches: 8. The CDR3 nucleotides read TGCGCCAGCAGCTACCAGGGGGCGCTAGAAGATACGCAGTATTTT. It encodes CASSYQGALEDTQYF.

This chain uses TRBV9 with TRBJ2-7; 7 bases agree with TRBD2. Trimming took 0 bases from V and 2 from J; bases not matched to a gene: 5. From germline, CDR1 is SGDLS and CDR2 YYNGEE. The length of the CDR3 is 15 residues. The CDR3 sequence is CASSVEASGTYEQYF. In nucleotides, the CDR3 is TGTGCCAGCAGCGTAGAGGCTAGCGGCACCTACGAGCAGTACTTC. Filled out from reference TRBV9 and TRBJ2-7, the complete variable domain reads DSGVTQTPKHLITATGQRVTLRCSPRSGDLSVYWYQQSLDQGLQFLIQYYNGEERAKGNILERFSAQQFPDLHSELNLSSLELGDSALYFCASSVEASGTYEQYFGPGTRLTVT.